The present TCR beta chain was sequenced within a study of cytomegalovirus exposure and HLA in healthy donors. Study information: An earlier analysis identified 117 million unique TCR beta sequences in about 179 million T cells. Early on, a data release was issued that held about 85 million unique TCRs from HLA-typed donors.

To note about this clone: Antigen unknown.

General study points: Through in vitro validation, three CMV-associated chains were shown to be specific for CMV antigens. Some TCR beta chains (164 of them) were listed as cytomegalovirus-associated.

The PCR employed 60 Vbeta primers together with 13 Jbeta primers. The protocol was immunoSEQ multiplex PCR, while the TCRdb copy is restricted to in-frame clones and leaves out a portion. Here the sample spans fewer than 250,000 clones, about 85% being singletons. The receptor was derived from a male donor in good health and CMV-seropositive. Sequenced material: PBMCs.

The CDR3 loop reads CASSGEADTQYF. DNA of the CDR3: TGTGCCAGCAGCGGTGAAGCAGATACGCAGTATTTT. V and J are TRBV6-4 and TRBJ2-3; D remains ambiguous. CDR1 is MRHNA, CDR2 SNTAGT, per germline. Trimming shortened V by 6 bases and J by 4 bases, and 8 bases separated the two germline ends. This CDR3 spans 12 amino acids.